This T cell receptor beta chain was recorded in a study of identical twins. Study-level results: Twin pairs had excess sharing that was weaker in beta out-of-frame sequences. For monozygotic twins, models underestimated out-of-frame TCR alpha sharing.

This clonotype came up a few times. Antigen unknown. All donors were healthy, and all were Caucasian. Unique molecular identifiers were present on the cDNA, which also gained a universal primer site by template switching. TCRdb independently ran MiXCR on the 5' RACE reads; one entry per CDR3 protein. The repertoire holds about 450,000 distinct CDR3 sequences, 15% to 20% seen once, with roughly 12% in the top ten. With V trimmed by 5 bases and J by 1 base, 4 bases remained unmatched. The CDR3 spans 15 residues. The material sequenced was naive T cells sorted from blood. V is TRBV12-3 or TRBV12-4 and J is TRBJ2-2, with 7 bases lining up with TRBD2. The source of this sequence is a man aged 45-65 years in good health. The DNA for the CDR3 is TGTGCCAGCAGTCGGACTAGTAGGAACACCGGGGAGCTGTTTTTT. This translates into CASSRTSRNTGELFF.